This TCR beta chain stems from a study of metastatic and nonmetastatic thyroid tumors. Across the whole study: Blood and tumor or nodule tissue repertoires from malignant and benign thyroid patients were compared.

This clone was detected a few times. The antigen is not known. Its ends do not fully match the called genes, so a read error is possible. The CDR3 consists of 13 residues. Study results and caveats: In blood and tumor, TCR beta diversity was reportedly significantly higher in malignant thyroid tumors than in benign nodules.

No patient had received any treatment before thyroid surgery. Authors' methods: A distant-metastasis classifier for papillary thyroid cancer was built using CDR3 differences across clinicopathological groups. TCRdb reanalyzed the PCR reads with MiXCR. TCRdb assigned the V and J calls; the authors' analysis was not used. The sample has about 30,000 clones; roughly 29% are singletons. The chain links TRBV12-3 or TRBV12-4 to TRBJ2-1; D remains ambiguous. Sequenced: blood. The origin of this receptor is a female donor with papillary thyroid cancer or a benign thyroid nodule (not recorded which). Some clones in this sample may be carry-over from other donors' samples. CDR3 amino acids: CASRLGSDNEQFF. The CDR3 region has the DNA TGTGCCAGCAGGTTAGGATCCGACAATGAGCAGTTCTTC.